This T cell receptor (beta chain) originates from a study of blood T cell repertoires in COVID-19. Study-level information: PBMCs, B-cell-depleted T cells, or T cells were the source of the cDNA or gDNA that made up the material.

Assay used: immunoSEQ multiplex PCR; TCRdb lists only in-frame clones, some missing. Altogether around 150,000 clones are present, over 60% being singletons, with the ten largest covering less than 9.5%. The trim removed 0 bases at V and 3 bases at J, leaving 5 bases unmatched. The CDR3 totals 18 residues. CDR1 ENHRY and CDR2 SYGVKD come from the germline V gene. Sequencing was performed on peripheral blood. The TCR originated in a man in his 60s with acute or convalescent COVID-19. This chain connects TRBV10-3 to TRBJ2-1; 13 bases align to TRBD2. In DNA, the CDR3 is TGTGCCATCAGTGAGTCTGGGGGACTAGCGGGGAGCTACAATGAGCAGTTCTTC. Translating it yields CAISESGGLAGSYNEQFF.